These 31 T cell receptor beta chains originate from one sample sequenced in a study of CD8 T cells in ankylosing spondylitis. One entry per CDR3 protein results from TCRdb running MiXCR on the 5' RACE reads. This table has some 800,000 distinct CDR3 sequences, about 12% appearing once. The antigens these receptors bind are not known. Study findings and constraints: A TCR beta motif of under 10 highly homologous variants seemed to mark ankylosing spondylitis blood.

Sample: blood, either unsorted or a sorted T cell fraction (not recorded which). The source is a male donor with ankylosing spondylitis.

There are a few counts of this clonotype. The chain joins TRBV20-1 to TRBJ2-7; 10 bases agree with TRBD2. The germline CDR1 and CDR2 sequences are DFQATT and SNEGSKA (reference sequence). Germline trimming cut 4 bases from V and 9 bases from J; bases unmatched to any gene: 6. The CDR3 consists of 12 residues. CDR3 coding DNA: TGCAGTGCTACACTAGCGGGGTTAGGGCAGTACTTC. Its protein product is CSATLAGLGQYF.

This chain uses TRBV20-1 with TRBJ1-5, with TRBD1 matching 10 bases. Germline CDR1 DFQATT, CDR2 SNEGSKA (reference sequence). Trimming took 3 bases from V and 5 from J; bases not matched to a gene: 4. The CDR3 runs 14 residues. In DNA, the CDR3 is TGCAGTGCTAGGGCCGGGACAGGGGATCAGCCCCAGCATTTT. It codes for CSARAGTGDQPQHF.

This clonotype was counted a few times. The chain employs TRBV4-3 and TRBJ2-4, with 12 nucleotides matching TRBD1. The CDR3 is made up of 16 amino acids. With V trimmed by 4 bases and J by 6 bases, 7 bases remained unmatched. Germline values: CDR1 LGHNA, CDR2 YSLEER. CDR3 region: CASSPGTGGRGNIQYF. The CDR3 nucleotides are TGCGCCAGCAGCCCCGGGACAGGGGGCCGCGGAAACATTCAGTACTTC.

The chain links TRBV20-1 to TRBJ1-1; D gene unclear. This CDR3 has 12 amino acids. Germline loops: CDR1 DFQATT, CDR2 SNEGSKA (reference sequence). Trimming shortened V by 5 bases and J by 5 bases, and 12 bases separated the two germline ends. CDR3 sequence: CSAREFRTEAFF. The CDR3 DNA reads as TGCAGTGCTCGGGAGTTCAGGACTGAAGCTTTCTTT.

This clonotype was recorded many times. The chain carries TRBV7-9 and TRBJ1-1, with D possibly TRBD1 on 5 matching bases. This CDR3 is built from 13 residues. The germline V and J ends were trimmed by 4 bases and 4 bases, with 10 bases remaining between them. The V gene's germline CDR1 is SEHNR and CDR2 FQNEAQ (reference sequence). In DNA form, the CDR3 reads TGTGCCAGCAGCTCGGGACGGATCACTGAAGCTTTCTTT. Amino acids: CASSSGRITEAFF.

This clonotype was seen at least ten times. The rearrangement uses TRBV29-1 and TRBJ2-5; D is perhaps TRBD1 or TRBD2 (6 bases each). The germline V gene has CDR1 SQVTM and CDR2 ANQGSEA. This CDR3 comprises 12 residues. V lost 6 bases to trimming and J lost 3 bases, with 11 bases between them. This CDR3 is CSVRGAEETQYF. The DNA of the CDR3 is TGCAGCGTGAGGGGGGCGGAAGAGACCCAGTACTTC.

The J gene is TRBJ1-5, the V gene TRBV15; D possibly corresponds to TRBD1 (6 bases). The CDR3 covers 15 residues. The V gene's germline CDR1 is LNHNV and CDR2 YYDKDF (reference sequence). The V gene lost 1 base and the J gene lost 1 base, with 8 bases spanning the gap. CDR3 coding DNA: TGTGCCACCAGCAGAGGTGACAGGAGCAATCAGCCCCAGCATTTT. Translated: CATSRGDRSNQPQHF.

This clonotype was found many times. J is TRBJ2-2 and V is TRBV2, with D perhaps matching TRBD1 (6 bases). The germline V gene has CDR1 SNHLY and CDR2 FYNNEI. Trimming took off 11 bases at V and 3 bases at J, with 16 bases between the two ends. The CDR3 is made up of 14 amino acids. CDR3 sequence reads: CAVPDRPYTGELFF. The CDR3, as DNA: TGTGCCGTCCCTGACAGGCCGTACACCGGGGAGCTGTTTTTT.

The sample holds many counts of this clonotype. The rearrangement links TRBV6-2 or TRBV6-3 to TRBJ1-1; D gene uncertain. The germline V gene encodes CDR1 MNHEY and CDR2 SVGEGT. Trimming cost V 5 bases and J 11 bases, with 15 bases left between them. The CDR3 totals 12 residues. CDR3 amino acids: CASSPRVGWAFF. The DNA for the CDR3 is TGTGCCAGCAGTCCGCGGGTAGGGTGGGCTTTCTTT.

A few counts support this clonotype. CDR3 sequence (DNA): TGCAGTGCTAGGGGGACAGGGCCCTATGGCTACACCTTC. Amino acid sequence: CSARGTGPYGYTF. This chain links TRBV20-1 with TRBJ1-2; 9 nucleotides agree with TRBD1. V lost 3 bases and J lost 4; bases outside the gene matches: 3. Germline V gene data show CDR1 as DFQATT and CDR2 as SNEGSKA (reference sequence). This CDR3 has 13 amino acids.

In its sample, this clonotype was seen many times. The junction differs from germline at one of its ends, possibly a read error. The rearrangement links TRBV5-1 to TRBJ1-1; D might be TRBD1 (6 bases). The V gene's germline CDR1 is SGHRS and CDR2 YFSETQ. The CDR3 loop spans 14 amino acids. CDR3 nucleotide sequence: TGTGCCAGCAGCTTAGGACAGATGAACACTGAAGCTTTCTTT. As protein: CASSLGQMNTEAFF.

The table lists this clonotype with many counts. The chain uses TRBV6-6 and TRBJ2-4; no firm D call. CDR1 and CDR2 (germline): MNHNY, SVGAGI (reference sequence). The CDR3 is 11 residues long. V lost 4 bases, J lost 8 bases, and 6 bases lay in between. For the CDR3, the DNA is TGTGCCAGCAGTTCAAGAGACATTCAGTACTTC. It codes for CASSSRDIQYF.

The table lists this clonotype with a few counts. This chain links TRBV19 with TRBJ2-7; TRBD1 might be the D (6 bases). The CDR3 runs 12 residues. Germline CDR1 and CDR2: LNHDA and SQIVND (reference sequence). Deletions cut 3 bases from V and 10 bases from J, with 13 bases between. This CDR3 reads CASSIATGSQYF. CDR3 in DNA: TGTGCCAGTAGTATCGCGACAGGCTCCCAGTACTTC.

CDR3 in amino acids: CSATLTLQGADYEQYF. CDR3 DNA: TGCAGTGCTACGTTAACCTTACAGGGGGCCGACTACGAGCAGTACTTC. The J gene is TRBJ2-7, the V gene TRBV20-1; 9 bases are shared with TRBD1. Germline V lookup: CDR1 DFQATT, CDR2 SNEGSKA (reference sequence). This CDR3 spans 16 amino acids. J gave up 3 bases and V 4 bases, and 13 bases lay outside the gene matches.

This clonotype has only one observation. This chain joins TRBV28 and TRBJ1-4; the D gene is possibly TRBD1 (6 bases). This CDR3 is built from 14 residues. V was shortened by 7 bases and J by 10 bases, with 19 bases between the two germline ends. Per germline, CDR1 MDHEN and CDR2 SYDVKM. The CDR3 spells CASTGKADSGKLFF. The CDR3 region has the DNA TGTGCCAGCACCGGGAAAGCGGACAGCGGAAAACTGTTTTTT.

CDR3 nucleotides: TGTGCCAGCTCACCCTCTCCGGGGGCGCGTTATTACGAGCAGTACTTC. Its translation: CASSPSPGARYYEQYF. The rearrangement uses TRBV18 and TRBJ2-7; D might be TRBD1 or TRBD2, each matching 6 bases. In germline, CDR1 is KGHSH, CDR2 LQKENI. This CDR3 contains 16 residues. Between the trimmed V and J ends, which lost 3 bases and 4 bases, there was a span of 19 bases.

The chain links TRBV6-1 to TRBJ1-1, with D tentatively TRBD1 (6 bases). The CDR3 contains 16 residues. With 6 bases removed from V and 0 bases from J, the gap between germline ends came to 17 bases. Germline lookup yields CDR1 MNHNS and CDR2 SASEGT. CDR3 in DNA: TGTGCCAGCAGGTTGGGGGCGACCACCATGAACACTGAAGCTTTCTTT. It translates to CASRLGATTMNTEAFF.

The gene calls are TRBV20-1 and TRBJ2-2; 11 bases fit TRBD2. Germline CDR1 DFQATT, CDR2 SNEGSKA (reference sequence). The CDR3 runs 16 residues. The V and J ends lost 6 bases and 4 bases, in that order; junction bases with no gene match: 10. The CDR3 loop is CSAHGLAGSSTGELFF. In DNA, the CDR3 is TGCAGTGCCCACGGACTAGCGGGTTCTAGCACCGGGGAGCTGTTTTTT.

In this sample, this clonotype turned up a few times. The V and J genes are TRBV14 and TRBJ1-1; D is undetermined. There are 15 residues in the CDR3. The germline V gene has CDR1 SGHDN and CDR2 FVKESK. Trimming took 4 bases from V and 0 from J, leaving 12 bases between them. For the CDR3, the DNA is TGTGCCAGCAGCCCCACATATGGTCTGAACACTGAAGCTTTCTTT. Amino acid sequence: CASSPTYGLNTEAFF.

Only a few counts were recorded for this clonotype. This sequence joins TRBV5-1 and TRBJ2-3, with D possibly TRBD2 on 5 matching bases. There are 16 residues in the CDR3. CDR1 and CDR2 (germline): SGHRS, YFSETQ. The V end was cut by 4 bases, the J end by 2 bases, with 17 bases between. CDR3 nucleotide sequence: TGCGCCAGCAGCCTCCAGGTCCGGGGATACACAGATACGCAGTATTTT. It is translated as CASSLQVRGYTDTQYF.

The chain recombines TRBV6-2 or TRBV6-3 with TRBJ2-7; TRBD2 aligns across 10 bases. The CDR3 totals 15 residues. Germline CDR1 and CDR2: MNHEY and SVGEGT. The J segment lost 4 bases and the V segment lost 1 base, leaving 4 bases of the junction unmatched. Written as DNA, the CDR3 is TGTGCCAGCAGTTACTTTGGACTAGCGGCTTACGAGCAGTACTTC. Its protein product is CASSYFGLAAYEQYF.

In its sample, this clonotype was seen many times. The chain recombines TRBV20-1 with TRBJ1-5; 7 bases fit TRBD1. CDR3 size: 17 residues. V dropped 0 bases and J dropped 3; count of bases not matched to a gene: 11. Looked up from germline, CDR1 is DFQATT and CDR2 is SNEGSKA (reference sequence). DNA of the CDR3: TGCAGTGCTAGAGATATAAAGGCAGGGGGGAACAATCAGCCCCAGCATTTT. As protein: CSARDIKAGGNNQPQHF.

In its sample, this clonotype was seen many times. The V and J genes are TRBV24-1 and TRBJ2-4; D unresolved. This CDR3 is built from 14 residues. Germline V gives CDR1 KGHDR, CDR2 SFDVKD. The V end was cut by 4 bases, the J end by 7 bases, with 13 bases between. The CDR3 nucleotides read TGTGCCACCAGTGACCCGCGCACCGTGAACATTCAGTACTTC. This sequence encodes CATSDPRTVNIQYF.

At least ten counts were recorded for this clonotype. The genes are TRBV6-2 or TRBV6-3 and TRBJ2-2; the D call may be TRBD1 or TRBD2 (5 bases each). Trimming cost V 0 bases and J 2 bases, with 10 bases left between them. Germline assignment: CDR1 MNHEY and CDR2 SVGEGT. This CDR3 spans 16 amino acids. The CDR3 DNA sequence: TGTGCCAGCAGTTACTCGGGGACGGATAACACCGGGGAGCTGTTTTTT. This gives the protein CASSYSGTDNTGELFF.

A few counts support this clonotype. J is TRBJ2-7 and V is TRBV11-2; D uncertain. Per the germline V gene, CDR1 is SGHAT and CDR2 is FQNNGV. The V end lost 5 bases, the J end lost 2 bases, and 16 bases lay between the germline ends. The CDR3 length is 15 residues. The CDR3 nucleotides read TGTGCCAGCAGCCGCCGGGTTCCGCACCCCTACGAGCAGTACTTC. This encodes CASSRRVPHPYEQYF. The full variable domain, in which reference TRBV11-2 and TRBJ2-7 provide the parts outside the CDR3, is EAGVAQSPRYKIIEKRQSVAFWCNPISGHATLYWYQQILGQGPKLLIQFQNNGVVDDSQLPKDRFSAERLKGVDSTLKIQPAKLEDSAVYLCASSRRVPHPYEQYFGPGTRLTVT.

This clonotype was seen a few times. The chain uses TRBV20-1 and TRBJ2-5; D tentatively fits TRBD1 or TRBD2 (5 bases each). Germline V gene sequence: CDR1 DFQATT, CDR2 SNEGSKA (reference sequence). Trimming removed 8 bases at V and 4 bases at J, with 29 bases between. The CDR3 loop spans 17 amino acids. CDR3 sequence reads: CSPLSPGTGFQGETQYF. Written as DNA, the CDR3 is TGCAGTCCACTCTCGCCAGGGACGGGGTTCCAGGGAGAGACCCAGTACTTC.

Here the CDR3 DNA reads TGCAGTGCTAGAGATGGACACCGAACTAACTATGGCTACACCTTC. It is translated as CSARDGHRTNYGYTF. The chain carries TRBV20-1 and TRBJ1-2, with TRBD1 as a possible D gene (5 bases). The V gene's germline CDR1 is DFQATT and CDR2 SNEGSKA (reference sequence). CDR3 length equals 15 residues. The V gene lost 0 bases and the J gene lost 0 bases, with 11 bases spanning the gap.

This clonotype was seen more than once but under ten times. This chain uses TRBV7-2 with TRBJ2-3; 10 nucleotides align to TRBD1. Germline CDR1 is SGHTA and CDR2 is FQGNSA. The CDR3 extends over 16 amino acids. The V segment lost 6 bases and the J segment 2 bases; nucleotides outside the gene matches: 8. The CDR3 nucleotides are TGTGCCAGCAGGATGACAGGGGGCTTTTCCACAGATACGCAGTATTTT. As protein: CASRMTGGFSTDTQYF.

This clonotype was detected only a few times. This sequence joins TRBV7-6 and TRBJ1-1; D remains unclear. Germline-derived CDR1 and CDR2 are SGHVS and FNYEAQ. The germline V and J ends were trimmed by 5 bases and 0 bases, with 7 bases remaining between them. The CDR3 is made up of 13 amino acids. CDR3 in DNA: TGTGCCAGCAGCATGGCCCTGAACACTGAAGCTTTCTTT. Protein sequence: CASSMALNTEAFF.

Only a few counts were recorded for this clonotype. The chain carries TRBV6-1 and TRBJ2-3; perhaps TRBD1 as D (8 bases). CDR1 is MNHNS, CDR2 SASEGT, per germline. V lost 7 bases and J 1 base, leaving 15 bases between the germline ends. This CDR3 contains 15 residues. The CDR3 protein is CASKKQGGGTDTQYF. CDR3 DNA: TGTGCCAGCAAGAAACAGGGGGGGGGCACAGATACGCAGTATTTT.

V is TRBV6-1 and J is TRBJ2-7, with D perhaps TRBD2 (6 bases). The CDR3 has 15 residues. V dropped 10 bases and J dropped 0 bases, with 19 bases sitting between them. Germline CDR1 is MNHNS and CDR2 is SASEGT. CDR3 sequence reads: CATRAVGTHSYEQYF. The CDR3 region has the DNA TGTGCCACCAGGGCGGTCGGGACTCACTCCTACGAGCAGTACTTC.